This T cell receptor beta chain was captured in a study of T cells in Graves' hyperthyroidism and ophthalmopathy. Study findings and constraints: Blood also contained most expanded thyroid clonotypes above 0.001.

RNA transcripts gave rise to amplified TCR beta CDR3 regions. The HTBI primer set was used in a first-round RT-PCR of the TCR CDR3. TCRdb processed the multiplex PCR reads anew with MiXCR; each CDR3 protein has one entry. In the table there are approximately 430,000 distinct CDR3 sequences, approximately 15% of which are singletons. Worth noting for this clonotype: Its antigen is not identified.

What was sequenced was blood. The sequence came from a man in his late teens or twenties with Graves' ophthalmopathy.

CDR3 sequence (DNA): TGCAGCTCCGGTCGGGGGTGGGACACTGAAGCTTTCTTT. This encodes CSSGRGWDTEAFF. The chain links TRBV29-1 to TRBJ1-1; TRBD1 might be the D (5 bases). The length of the CDR3 is 13 residues. CDR1 and CDR2 from the germline V gene are SQVTM and ANQGSEA. V was trimmed by 8 bases and J by 3 bases, leaving 16 bases between them.